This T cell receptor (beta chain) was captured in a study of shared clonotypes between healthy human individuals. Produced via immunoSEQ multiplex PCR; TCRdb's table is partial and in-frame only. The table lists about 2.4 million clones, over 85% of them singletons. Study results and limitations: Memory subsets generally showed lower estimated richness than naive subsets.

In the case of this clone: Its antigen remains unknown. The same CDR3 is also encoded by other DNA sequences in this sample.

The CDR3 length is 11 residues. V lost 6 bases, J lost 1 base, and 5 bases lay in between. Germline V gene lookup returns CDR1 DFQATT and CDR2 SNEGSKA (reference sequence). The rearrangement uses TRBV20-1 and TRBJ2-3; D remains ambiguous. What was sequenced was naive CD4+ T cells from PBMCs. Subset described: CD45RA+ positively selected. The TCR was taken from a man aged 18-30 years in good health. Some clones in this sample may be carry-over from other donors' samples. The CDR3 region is CSATRTDTQYF. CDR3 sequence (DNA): TGCAGTGCCACCCGCACAGATACGCAGTATTTT.